The T cell receptor beta chain described here comes from a study of T-cell reconstitution after alpha-beta-depleted transplantation in children. It was with unique molecular identifiers that the TCRbeta library was prepared. TCRdb fed the PCR reads into MiXCR, producing one record per CDR3 protein. The sample has fewer than 400,000 distinct CDR3 sequences, around 25% seen once; the top ten hold 11%. The CDR3 totals 16 residues. V gave up 1 base and J gave up 0 bases, with 14 bases separating them. Germline CDR1 is SQVTM and CDR2 is ANQGSEA. This clonotype has only a few counts. Its specificity is not known. Overall study findings and caveats: Reportedly, alpha-beta T cells present about two months post-transplant originated from several hundred expanded clones of graft origin. A year post-transplant, T-cell counts and diversity derived mostly from newly produced T cells. From surviving recipient T cells and thymic progenitors came the high day-60 TCRbeta diversity observed in some patients.

The sequences come from PBMCs, mostly from graft donor cells, collected 180 days after TCRalphabeta/CD19-depleted stem cell transplant. The rearrangement links TRBV29-1 to TRBJ2-3; D gene unclear. The receptor was isolated from a male patient under 18 who had a stem cell transplant for acute lymphoblastic leukemia, so the T cells may come from the graft donor. The CDR3: CSVEAHSASSTDTQYF. As DNA, the CDR3 is TGCAGCGTTGAAGCCCACAGCGCTTCTAGCACAGATACGCAGTATTTT.